The T cell receptor (beta chain) under discussion was sequenced for a study of T cell clonality in common variable immunodeficiency. Study results and limitations: In common variable immunodeficiency, TCR beta chains reportedly carried fewer deletions and N-nucleotide insertions. T cell subpopulation sequencing would be needed to explain CVID clonality.

In germline, CDR1 is MDHEN, CDR2 SYDVKM. The CDR3 extends over 17 amino acids. V lost 4 bases to trimming and J lost 2 bases, with 15 bases between them. This clone was recorded at least ten times. Its antigen is still unknown. The read terminates 3 residues ahead of where the CDR3 ends, so the germline J gene completes it. Method: immunoSEQ multiplex PCR; TCRdb's copy keeps in-frame clones and lacks some. This sample has about 35,000 clones and no singletons, with over 8% in the ten largest. This chain links TRBV28 with TRBJ2-6; TRBD1 is a possible D gene (6 bases). The specimen was peripheral blood mononuclear cells. This receptor was obtained from a person aged 18 to 69 in good health. The CDR3 spells CASSSQGGLAGANVLTF. The covered CDR3 bases are TGTGCCAGCAGTTCACAGGGTGGGTTGGCTGGGGCCAACGTC.